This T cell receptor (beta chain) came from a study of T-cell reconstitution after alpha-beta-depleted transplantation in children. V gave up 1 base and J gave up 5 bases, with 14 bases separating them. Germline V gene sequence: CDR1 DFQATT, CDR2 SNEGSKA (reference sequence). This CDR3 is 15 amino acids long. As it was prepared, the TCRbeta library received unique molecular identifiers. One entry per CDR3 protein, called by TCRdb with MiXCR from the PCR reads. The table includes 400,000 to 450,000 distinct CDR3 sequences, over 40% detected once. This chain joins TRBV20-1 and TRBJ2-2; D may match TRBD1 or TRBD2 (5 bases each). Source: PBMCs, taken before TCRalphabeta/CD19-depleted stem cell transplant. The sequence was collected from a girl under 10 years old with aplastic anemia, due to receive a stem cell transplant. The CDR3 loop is CSARVGSEGTGELFF. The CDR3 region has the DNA TGCAGTGCTAGAGTGGGGTCTGAGGGGACCGGGGAGCTGTTTTTT.